This T cell receptor beta chain was found in a study of T cell responses to AZD1222 COVID-19 vaccine. Study-wide background: Analysis merged second doses at about 4 or about 12 weeks.

A remark on this clone: Its target is unknown.

Study results and limitations: Sampled repertoires all dated from after the peak T cell response. Clonal diversity may have been underestimated, and the donors were mostly white British, with more females than males.

The J segment lost 7 bases and the V segment lost 5 bases, leaving 3 bases of the junction unmatched. Germline CDR1 and CDR2: SGHNT and YENEEA. CDR3 size: 13 residues. Profiling relied on immunoSEQ multiplex PCR, and the TCRdb table lists in-frame clones only, not all of them. There are 80,000 to 90,000 clones in the sample; roughly 87% occur only once, and over 2% lies in the top ten. The receptor's source is an adult in good health. The chain employs TRBV11-3 and TRBJ2-2, with 8 positions matching TRBD2. This specimen was peripheral blood, taken on day 0 of AZD1222 vaccination. This chain's CDR3 is CASSRGGRGELFF. CDR3 DNA sequence: TGTGCCAGCAGCCGGGGGGGGCGCGGGGAGCTGTTTTTT.